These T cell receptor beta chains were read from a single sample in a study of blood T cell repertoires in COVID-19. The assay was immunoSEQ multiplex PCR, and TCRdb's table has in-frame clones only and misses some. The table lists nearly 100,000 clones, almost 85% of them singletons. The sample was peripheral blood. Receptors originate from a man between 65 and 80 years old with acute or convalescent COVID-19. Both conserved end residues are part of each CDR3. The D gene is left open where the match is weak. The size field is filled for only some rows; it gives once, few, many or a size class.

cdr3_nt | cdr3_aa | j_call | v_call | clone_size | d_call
TGTGCTAGTGGTACTGGACTGCACAATCAGCCCCAGCATTTT | CASGTGLHNQPQHF | TRBJ1-5 | TRBV12-5 | . | .
TGTGCCAGCAGCCCAGGGTCGAGTGCGGGAAACACCATATATTTT | CASSPGSSAGNTIYF | TRBJ1-3 | TRBV9 | . | .
TGTGCCTGGAGTATTGCCGGGGGCTACACCTTC | CAWSIAGGYTF | TRBJ1-2 | TRBV30 | . | .
TGTGCCTGGAATTTCGGGACTCTGGACAACTATGGCTACACCTTC | CAWNFGTLDNYGYTF | TRBJ1-2 | TRBV30 | . | .
TGCGCCAGCAGCCAAGCGGACACCTCTGGAAACACCATATATTTT | CASSQADTSGNTIYF | TRBJ1-3 | TRBV4-1 | . | .
TGTGCCACGACCCAGGGGGGAGGCGAGCAGTACTTC | CATTQGGGEQYF | TRBJ2-7 | TRBV19 | once | .
TGTGCCAGCAGCTTAGTCGAGCCTATCTTCAATGAGCAGTTCTTC | CASSLVEPIFNEQFF | TRBJ2-1 | TRBV7-2 | . | .
TGTGCCAGCAGCTTCGAAGGGGTCCGAATCTATGGCTACACCTTC | CASSFEGVRIYGYTF | TRBJ1-2 | TRBV5-8 | . | .
TGTGCCAGTAGTATAGACCGGGATAGCGGGGCCTACAATGAGCAGTTCTTC | CASSIDRDSGAYNEQFF | TRBJ2-1 | TRBV19 | . | TRBD2
TGCAGCGTCGGCGGGGGGGCCGGTGAGCAGTTCTTC | CSVGGGAGEQFF | TRBJ2-1 | TRBV29-1 | . | TRBD2
TGTGCCAGCAGCGCGGGGGGTAACACTGAAGCTTTCTTT | CASSAGGNTEAFF | TRBJ1-1 | TRBV11-3 | . | .
TGTGCCAGCAGCCTCCTTCCGACAGGGTATAGCAATCAGCCCCAGCATTTT | CASSLLPTGYSNQPQHF | TRBJ1-5 | TRBV7-2 | . | TRBD1
TGCAGCGTTGTGTCTGGCGGGTCCTACTCAGATACGCAGTATTTT | CSVVSGGSYSDTQYF | TRBJ2-3 | TRBV29-1 | . | .
TGTGCCAGCAGCCTAGGGCGGGGGTCCTACAATGAGCAGTTCTTC | CASSLGRGSYNEQFF | TRBJ2-1 | TRBV3-1/TRBV3-2 | . | TRBD2
TGTGCCAGCACCCGGGCTGCAGGGGCAGAGACCCAGTACTTC | CASTRAAGAETQYF | TRBJ2-5 | TRBV7-9 | . | .
TGTGCCAGCAGCGAGAGTCACGCCTCTGGAAACACCATATATTTT | CASSESHASGNTIYF | TRBJ1-3 | TRBV6-5 | . | .
TGCGCCAGCAGCCAAGGGGTTACTAGCGGGAGTCTCTCCGAGCAGTACTTC | CASSQGVTSGSLSEQYF | TRBJ2-7 | TRBV4-1 | once | TRBD2
TGTGCCAGCAGCTTACAAACAGGGGGCAACACTGAAGCTTTCTTT | CASSLQTGGNTEAFF | TRBJ1-1 | TRBV7-3 | . | TRBD1
TGTGCCAGCAGCCTAGTGCCCTTAGCCTACGAGCAGTACTTC | CASSLVPLAYEQYF | TRBJ2-7 | TRBV7-8 | few | .
TGCGCCAGCAGCACCCCCCCGGGGGGACTAGCGGGGGGCAGCACAGATACGCAGTATTTT | CASSTPPGGLAGGSTDTQYF | TRBJ2-3 | TRBV5-1 | . | TRBD2
TGTGCCAGCAGTTCTAAATCGGGAGGGTTGAGGAACAATGAGCAGTTCTTC | CASSSKSGGLRNNEQFF | TRBJ2-1 | TRBV27 | . | TRBD2
TGTGCCTGGAGAGGTGGCCTAGGCCACGAGCAGTACTTC | CAWRGGLGHEQYF | TRBJ2-7 | TRBV30 | . | .
TGTGCCAGCAGTTTATATGGGACAGGGTATCTATCTGAGCAGTTCTTC | CASSLYGTGYLSEQFF | TRBJ2-1 | TRBV28 | . | TRBD1
TGTGCCAGTAGTCACATAGCGGGAGGGCCAGATACGCAGTATTTT | CASSHIAGGPDTQYF | TRBJ2-3 | TRBV19 | . | TRBD2
TGTGCCAGCAGCTTGGACAGTATGTCGTATGGCTACACCTTC | CASSLDSMSYGYTF | TRBJ1-2 | TRBV5-5 | . | .
TGTGCCAGCAGCGATCAGGGTAGGGGCAATCAGCCCCAGCATTTT | CASSDQGRGNQPQHF | TRBJ1-5 | TRBV7-8 | . | .
TGTGCCAGTAGTATTTGGGGAGAAGGCTATGGCTACACCTTC | CASSIWGEGYGYTF | TRBJ1-2 | TRBV19 | . | .
TGTGCCAGCTCACCAGCGGGAGCTAACAATGAGCAGTTCTTC | CASSPAGANNEQFF | TRBJ2-1 | TRBV18 | once | TRBD2
TGTGCCAGCAGCGACCGGGACAGGGGGCGACTTGGGCTTGGCTACACCTTC | CASSDRDRGRLGLGYTF | TRBJ1-2 | TRBV3-1/TRBV3-2 | . | TRBD1
TGTGCCAGCAGCTTAGGAGGGGAGGGGACGCCCCAGCATTTT | CASSLGGEGTPQHF | TRBJ1-5 | TRBV7-2 | . | .
TGCAGTGCGGCTCCAGGGTCCGAGCAGTACTTC | CSAAPGSEQYF | TRBJ2-7 | TRBV20-1 | . | .
TGTGCCAGCAGCGGACAGGGGAGTAATTCACCCCTCCACTTT | CASSGQGSNSPLHF | TRBJ1-6 | TRBV2 | . | TRBD1
TGTGCCAGCAGTAATTCCGGGACAGGGAGTTACGAGCAGTACTTC | CASSNSGTGSYEQYF | TRBJ2-7 | TRBV6-6 | . | TRBD1
TGCAGCGTTGTCGACAATCCTCCACCCGAAGCTTTCTTT | CSVVDNPPPEAFF | TRBJ1-1 | TRBV29-1 | . | .
TGTGCCAGCGGGGTAGAACAGGGTAACACTGAAGCTTTCTTT | CASGVEQGNTEAFF | TRBJ1-1 | TRBV2 | once | .
TGTGCCAGCAGCGTAATTTGGACAGGGGGCAATGAGCAGTTCTTC | CASSVIWTGGNEQFF | TRBJ2-1 | TRBV6-5 | . | TRBD1
TGCGCCAGCAGCCAAGGCAGACAGCTCGACTACACCTTC | CASSQGRQLDYTF | TRBJ1-2 | TRBV4-1 | . | .
TGTGCCAGCAGTGCCCAGGGGGGAGAGTATAATTCACCCCTCCACTTT | CASSAQGGEYNSPLHF | TRBJ1-6 | TRBV2 | . | TRBD1
TGTGCCAGCACCGACGGGTTTGAACCCCAGCATTTT | CASTDGFEPQHF | TRBJ1-5 | TRBV12-3/TRBV12-4 | once | .
TGTGCCAGCAGTTTCCGGGTCAGAAGCTCCTATAATTCACCCCTCCACTTT | CASSFRVRSSYNSPLHF | TRBJ1-6 | TRBV28 | . | .
TGTGCCAGCAGTTTTGGCAGTTTAGAGACCCAGTACTTC | CASSFGSLETQYF | TRBJ2-5 | TRBV12-3/TRBV12-4 | . | .
TGTGCCAGCAGCGCGGACAGGGGCCTATATGGCTACACCTTC | CASSADRGLYGYTF | TRBJ1-2 | TRBV7-2 | . | TRBD1
TGTGCCAGCAGTTCCCAGGACAGTTTGGAGAATCAGCCCCAGCATTTT | CASSSQDSLENQPQHF | TRBJ1-5 | TRBV6-2/TRBV6-3 | . | .
TGTGCCAGCAGCTCACGTGGACTAGCGGGAGGGGCAGATACGCAGTATTTT | CASSSRGLAGGADTQYF | TRBJ2-3 | TRBV7-2 | . | TRBD2
TGCGCCAGCAGCTTGGTACAGGGTGAATGGGAGACCCAGTACTTC | CASSLVQGEWETQYF | TRBJ2-5 | TRBV5-1 | . | .
TGTGCCAGCAGCTTATCGGGGGAAGTCGGCTACACCTTC | CASSLSGEVGYTF | TRBJ1-2 | TRBV7-2 | few | .
TGTGCCAGCAGCCCGACAGGGACCGCCCGTGCCACTGAAGCTTTCTTT | CASSPTGTARATEAFF | TRBJ1-1 | TRBV4-2 | . | TRBD1
TGTGCCAGCTCACCACAAGGAGGACAAGAGACCCAGTACTTC | CASSPQGGQETQYF | TRBJ2-5 | TRBV18 | . | .
TGTGCCAGCAGCTTACCAGGGGTGAACACTGAAGCTTTCTTT | CASSLPGVNTEAFF | TRBJ1-1 | TRBV7-8 | . | .
TGCGCCAGCAGCCAAACACACTATGGCTACACCTTC | CASSQTHYGYTF | TRBJ1-2 | TRBV5-1 | . | .
TGTGCCTGGTCCGGACAGGGCTACGAGCAGTACTTC | CAWSGQGYEQYF | TRBJ2-7 | TRBV30 | once | TRBD1
TGTGCCAGCAGTTTTGGAAGGACTAGCCACGGCCAAGAGACCCAGTACTTC | CASSFGRTSHGQETQYF | TRBJ2-5 | TRBV28 | few | TRBD2
TGTGCCAGCAGCCGCGACAGGGGTAGAACAGCTTTCTTT | CASSRDRGRTAFF | TRBJ1-1 | TRBV3-1/TRBV3-2 | . | TRBD1
TGTGCCAGCAGCTCCGCAAGGGTACTAGGGGAGACCCAGTACTTC | CASSSARVLGETQYF | TRBJ2-5 | TRBV7-2 | . | .
TGTGCCAGCTCACCACCGCGGGGGTATAACACTGAAGCTTTCTTT | CASSPPRGYNTEAFF | TRBJ1-1 | TRBV18 | . | .
TGTGCCAGCTCCCCGCGGAGGGACAACACTGAAGCTTTCTTT | CASSPRRDNTEAFF | TRBJ1-1 | TRBV6-5 | . | .
TGTGCCTGGAGGCGACAGGGAAGGGGCTACACCTTC | CAWRRQGRGYTF | TRBJ1-2 | TRBV30 | . | TRBD1
TGTGCCAGCAGTAGAGACAGGGACCTGTACTTC | CASSRDRDLYF | TRBJ2-7 | TRBV6-5 | few | TRBD1
TGTGCCAGCAGCCCAAGGGAAGGACAGGGGGCTTTATCTGGAAACACCATATATTTT | CASSPREGQGALSGNTIYF | TRBJ1-3 | TRBV7-8 | . | TRBD1